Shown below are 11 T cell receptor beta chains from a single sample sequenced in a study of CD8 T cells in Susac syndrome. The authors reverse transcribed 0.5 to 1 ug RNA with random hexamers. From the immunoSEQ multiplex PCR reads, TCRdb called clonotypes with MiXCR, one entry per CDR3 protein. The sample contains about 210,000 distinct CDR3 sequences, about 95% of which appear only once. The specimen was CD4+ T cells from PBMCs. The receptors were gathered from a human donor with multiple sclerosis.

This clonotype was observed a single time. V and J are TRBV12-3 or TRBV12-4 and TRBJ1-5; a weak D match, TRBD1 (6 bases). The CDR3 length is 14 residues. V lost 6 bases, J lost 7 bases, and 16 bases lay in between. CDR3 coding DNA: TGTGCCAGCAGCCTACAGGGAATTGAACAGCCCCAGCATTTT. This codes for CASSLQGIEQPQHF.

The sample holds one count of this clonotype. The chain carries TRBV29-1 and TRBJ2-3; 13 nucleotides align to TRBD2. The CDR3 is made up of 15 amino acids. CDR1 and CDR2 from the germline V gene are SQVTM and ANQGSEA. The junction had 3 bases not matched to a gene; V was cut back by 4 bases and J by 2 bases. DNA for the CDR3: TGCAGCGTTGGACTAGCGGGGGGATACACAGATACGCAGTATTTT. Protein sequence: CSVGLAGGYTDTQYF.

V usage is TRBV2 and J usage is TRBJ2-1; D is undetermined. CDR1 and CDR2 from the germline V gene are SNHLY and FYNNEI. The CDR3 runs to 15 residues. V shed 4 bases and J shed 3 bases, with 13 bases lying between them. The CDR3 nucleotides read TGTGCCAGCAGTGTAGTAGTTTTACTCTACAATGAGCAGTTCTTC. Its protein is CASSVVVLLYNEQFF.

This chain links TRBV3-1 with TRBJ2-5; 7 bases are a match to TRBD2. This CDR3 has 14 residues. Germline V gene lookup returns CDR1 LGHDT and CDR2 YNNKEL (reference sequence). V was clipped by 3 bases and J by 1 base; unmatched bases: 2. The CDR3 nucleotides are TGTGCCAGCAGCCAGGGACTACTCCAAGAGACCCAGTACTTC. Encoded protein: CASSQGLLQETQYF.

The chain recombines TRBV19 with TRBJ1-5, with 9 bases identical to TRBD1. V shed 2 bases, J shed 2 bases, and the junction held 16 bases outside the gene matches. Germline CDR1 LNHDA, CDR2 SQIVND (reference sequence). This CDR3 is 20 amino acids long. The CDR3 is CASSIRPGQGGLRGNQPQHF. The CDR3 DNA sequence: TGTGCCAGTAGTATAAGACCGGGACAGGGCGGCCTCCGGGGCAATCAGCCCCAGCATTTT. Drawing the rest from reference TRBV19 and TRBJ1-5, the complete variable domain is DGGITQSPKYLFRKEGQNVTLSCEQNLNHDAMYWYRQDPGQGLRLIYYSQIVNDFQKGDIAEGYSVSREKKESFPLTVTSAQKNPTAFYLCASSIRPGQGGLRGNQPQHFGDGTRLSIL.

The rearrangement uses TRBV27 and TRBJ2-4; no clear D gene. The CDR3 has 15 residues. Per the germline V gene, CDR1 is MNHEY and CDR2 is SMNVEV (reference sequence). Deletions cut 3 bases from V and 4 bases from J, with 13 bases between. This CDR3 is CASSLAGPGKNIQYF. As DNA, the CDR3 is TGTGCCAGCAGTTTGGCAGGCCCTGGGAAAAACATTCAGTACTTC.

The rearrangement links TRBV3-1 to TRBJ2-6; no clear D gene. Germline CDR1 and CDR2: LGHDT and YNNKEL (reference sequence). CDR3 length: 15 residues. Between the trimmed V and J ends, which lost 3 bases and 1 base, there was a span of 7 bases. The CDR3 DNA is TGTGCCAGCAGCCAGCCTAGATCTGGGGCCAACGTCCTGACTTTC. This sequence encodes CASSQPRSGANVLTF. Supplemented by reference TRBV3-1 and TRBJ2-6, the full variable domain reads DTAVSQTPKYLVTQMGNDKSIKCEQNLGHDTMYWYKQDSKKFLKIMFSYNNKELIINETVPNRFSPKSPDKAHLNLHINSLELGDSAVYFCASSQPRSGANVLTFGAGSRLTVL.

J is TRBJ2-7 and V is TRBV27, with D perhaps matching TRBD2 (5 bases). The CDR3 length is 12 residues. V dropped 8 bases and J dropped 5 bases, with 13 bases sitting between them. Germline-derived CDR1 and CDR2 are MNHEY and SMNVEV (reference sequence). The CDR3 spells CASSRGSNEQYF. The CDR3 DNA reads TGTGCCAGCTCTCGTGGGAGCAACGAGCAGTACTTC.

The DNA for the CDR3 is TGTGCCAGCAGCCATTATCAGTCGAACACTGAAGCTTTCTTT. This gives the protein CASSHYQSNTEAFF. This chain links TRBV4-2 with TRBJ1-1, with D unresolved. This CDR3 has 14 amino acids. CDR1 LGHNA and CDR2 YNFKEQ come from the germline V gene. The V and J ends lost 3 bases and 1 base respectively, with 9 bases between them.

CDR3 coding DNA: TGTGCCAGCAGCTTAGGTCGCGGACTTTCCTACGAGCAGTACTTC. Protein sequence: CASSLGRGLSYEQYF. This chain uses TRBV7-2 with TRBJ2-7; a weak D match, TRBD2 (5 bases). This CDR3 is 15 amino acids long. The germline V gene has CDR1 SGHTA and CDR2 FQGNSA. The V and J ends lost 1 base and 1 base respectively, with 11 bases between them.

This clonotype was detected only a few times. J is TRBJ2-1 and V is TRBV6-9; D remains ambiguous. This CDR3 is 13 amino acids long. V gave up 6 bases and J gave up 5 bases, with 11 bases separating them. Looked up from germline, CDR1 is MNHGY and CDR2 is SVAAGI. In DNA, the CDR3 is TGTGCCAGCAGGGCGAAGGACGACAATGAGCAGTTCTTC. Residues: CASRAKDDNEQFF.